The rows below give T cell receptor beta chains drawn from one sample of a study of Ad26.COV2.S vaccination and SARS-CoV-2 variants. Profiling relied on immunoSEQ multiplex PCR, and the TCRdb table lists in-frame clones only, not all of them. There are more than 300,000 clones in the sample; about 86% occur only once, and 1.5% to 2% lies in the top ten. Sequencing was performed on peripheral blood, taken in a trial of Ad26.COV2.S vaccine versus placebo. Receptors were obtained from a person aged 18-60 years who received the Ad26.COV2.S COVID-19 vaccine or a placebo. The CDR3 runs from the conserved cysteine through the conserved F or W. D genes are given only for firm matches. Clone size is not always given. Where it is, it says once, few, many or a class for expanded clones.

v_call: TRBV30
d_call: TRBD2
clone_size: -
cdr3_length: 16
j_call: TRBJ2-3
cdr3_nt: TGTGCCTGGTCTCAAGCGGGGGCCAGAATCGCAGATACGCAGTATTTT
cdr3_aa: CAWSQAGARIADTQYF

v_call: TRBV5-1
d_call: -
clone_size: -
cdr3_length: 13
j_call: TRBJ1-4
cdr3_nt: TGCGCCAGCAGCTGGGGGCGAGGGGAAAAACTGTTTTTT
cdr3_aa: CASSWGRGEKLFF

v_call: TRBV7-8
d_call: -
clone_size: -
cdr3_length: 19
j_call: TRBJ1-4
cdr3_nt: TGTGCCAGCAGCTTAGTATTCGGTGGAAGTACCACAACTAATGAAAAACTGTTTTTT
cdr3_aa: CASSLVFGGSTTTNEKLFF

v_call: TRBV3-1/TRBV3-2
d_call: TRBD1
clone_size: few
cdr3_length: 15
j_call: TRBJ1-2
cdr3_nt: TGTGCCAGCAGAGACCGGGACAGGGGAGAGAATGGCTACACCTTC
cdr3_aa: CASRDRDRGENGYTF

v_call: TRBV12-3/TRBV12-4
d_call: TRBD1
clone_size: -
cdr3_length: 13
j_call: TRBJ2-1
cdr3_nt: TGTGCCATAGGGACAGGTTTCGGCAATGAGCAGTTCTTC
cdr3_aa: CAIGTGFGNEQFF

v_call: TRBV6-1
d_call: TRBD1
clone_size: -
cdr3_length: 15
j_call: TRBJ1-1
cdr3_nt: TGTGCCAGCAGTATACTCGGAGGGGGCGATACTGAAGCTTTCTTT
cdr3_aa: CASSILGGGDTEAFF

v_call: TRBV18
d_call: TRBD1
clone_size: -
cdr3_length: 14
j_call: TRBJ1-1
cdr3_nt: TGTGCCAGCTCCCACCGGGACAGAAACACTGAAGCTTTCTTT
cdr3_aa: CASSHRDRNTEAFF

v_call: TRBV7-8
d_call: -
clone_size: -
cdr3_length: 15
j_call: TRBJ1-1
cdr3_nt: TGTGCCAGCAGCCCCCCAGGAGGGGCGAGCACTGAAGCTTTCTTT
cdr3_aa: CASSPPGGASTEAFF

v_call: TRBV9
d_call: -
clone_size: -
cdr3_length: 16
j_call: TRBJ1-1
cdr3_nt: TGTGCCAGCAATAGGGGACTGGCGGGAGGGAACACTGAAGCTTTCTTT
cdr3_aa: CASNRGLAGGNTEAFF

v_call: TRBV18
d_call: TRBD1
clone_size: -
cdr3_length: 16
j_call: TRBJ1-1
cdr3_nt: TGTGCCAGCTCACCACGACAGGGAGGTTCGAACACTGAAGCTTTCTTT
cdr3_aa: CASSPRQGGSNTEAFF

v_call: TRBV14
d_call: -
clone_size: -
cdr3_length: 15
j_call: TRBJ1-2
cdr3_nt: TGTGCCAGCAGCCAAGATCTGTCACCGGACTATGGCTACACCTTC
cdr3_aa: CASSQDLSPDYGYTF

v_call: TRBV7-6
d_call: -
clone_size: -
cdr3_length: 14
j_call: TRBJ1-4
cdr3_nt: TGTGCCAGCCCCGATACCACAACTAATGAAAAACTGTTTTTT
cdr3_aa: CASPDTTTNEKLFF

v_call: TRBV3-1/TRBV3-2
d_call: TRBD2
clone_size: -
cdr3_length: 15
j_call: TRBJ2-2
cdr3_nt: TGTGCCAGCAGCCCGGCGGGGCGGGGGACCGGGGAGCTGTTTTTT
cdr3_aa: CASSPAGRGTGELFF

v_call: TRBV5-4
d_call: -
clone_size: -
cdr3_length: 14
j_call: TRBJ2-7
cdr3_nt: TGTGCCAGCAGCTCGGGGCAGGGGACCGGTGAGCAGTACTTC
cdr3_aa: CASSSGQGTGEQYF

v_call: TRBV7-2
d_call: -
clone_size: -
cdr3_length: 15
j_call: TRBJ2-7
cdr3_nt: TGTGCCAGCAGCTTAGCAGGGGCCTTCCAGGGTGGACAGTACTTC
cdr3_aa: CASSLAGAFQGGQYF

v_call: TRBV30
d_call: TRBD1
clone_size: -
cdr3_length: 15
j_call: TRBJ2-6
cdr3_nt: TGTGCCTGGAGTTGGACAGGGGTCGGGGCCAACGTCCTGACTTTC
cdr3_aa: CAWSWTGVGANVLTF

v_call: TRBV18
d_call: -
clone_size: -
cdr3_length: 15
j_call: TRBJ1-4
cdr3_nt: TGTGCCAGCTCACCGGGGCGGGACCGCTCTGAAAAACTGTTTTTT
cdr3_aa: CASSPGRDRSEKLFF

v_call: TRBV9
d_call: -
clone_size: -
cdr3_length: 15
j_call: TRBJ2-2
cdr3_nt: TGTGCCAGCAGCTCGCGGACAGTTAATACCGGGGAGCTGTTTTTT
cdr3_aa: CASSSRTVNTGELFF

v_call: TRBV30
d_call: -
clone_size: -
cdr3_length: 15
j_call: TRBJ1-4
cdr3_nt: TGTGCCTGGATGATGAGGGAGGCGGGTAGTGAAAAACTGTTTTTT
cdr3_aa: CAWMMREAGSEKLFF

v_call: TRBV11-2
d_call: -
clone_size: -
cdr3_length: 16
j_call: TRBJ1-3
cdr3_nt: TGTGCCAGCAGCGAGGGACGGATGGCCTCCGGAAACACCATATATTTT
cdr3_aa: CASSEGRMASGNTIYF

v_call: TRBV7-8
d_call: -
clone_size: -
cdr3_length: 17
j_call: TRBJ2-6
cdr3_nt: TGTGCCAGCAGCCCGACGGGACCAGGCTCTGGGGCCAACGTCCTGACTTTC
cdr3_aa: CASSPTGPGSGANVLTF

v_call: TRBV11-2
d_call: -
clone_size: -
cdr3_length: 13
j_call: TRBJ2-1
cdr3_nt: TGTGCCACCCGGGGAAGCTTTTTCAATGAGCAGTTCTTC
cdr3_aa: CATRGSFFNEQFF

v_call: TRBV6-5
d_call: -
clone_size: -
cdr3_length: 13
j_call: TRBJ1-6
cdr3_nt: TGTGCCAGCAGCGCAGGGTTTTATTCACCCCTCCACTTT
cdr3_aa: CASSAGFYSPLHF

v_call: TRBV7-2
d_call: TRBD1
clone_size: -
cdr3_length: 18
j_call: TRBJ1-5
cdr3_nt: TGTGCCAGCAGCTTAGTTTGGCGGACAGGTTTTAGCAATCAGCCCCAGCATTTT
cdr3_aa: CASSLVWRTGFSNQPQHF

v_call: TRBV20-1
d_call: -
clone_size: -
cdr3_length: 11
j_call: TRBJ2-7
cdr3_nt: TGCAGTGCCGGCCTCTCCGGGGAGCAGTACTTC
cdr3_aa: CSAGLSGEQYF

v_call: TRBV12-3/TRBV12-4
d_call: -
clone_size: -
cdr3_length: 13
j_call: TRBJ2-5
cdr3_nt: TGTGCCAGCAGCCGAGACTTGGGAGAGACCCAGTACTTC
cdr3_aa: CASSRDLGETQYF

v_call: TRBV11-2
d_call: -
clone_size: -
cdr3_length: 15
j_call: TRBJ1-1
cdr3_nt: TGTGCCAGCAGAGACCCGCGGGGGGCGAACACTGAAGCTTTCTTT
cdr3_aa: CASRDPRGANTEAFF

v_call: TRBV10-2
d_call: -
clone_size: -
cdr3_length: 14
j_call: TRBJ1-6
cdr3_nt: TGCGCCAGCAGGGGGGTGCAGTTGGATTCACCCCTCCACTTT
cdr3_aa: CASRGVQLDSPLHF

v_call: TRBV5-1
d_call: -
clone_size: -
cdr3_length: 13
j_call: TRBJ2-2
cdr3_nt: TGCGCCAGCAGCTTTGGGGAAACCGGGGAGCTGTTTTTT
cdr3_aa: CASSFGETGELFF

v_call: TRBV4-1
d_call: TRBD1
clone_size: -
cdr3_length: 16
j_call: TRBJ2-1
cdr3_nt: TGCGCCAGCAGCCCGATGGGGAGACAGGGTGGGAATGAGCAGTTCTTC
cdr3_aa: CASSPMGRQGGNEQFF

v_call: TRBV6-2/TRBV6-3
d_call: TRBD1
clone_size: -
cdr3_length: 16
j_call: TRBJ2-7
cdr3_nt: TGTGCCAGCAGTTACCCATCAGGGACAGGGATTGTCGAGCAGTACTTC
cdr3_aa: CASSYPSGTGIVEQYF

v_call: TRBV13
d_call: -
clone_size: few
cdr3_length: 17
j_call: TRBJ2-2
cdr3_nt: TGTGCCAGCAGCGAACGCCCCGTCGACAGATACACCGGGGAGCTGTTTTTT
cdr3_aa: CASSERPVDRYTGELFF

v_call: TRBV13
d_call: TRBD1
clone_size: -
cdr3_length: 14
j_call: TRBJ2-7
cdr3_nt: TGTGCCAGCAGAAGGGACAGGGAAAACTACGAGCAGTACTTC
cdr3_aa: CASRRDRENYEQYF

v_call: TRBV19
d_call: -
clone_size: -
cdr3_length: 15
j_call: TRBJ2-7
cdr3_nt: TGTGCCAGTAGTACTCGTGGAGGGAGGTCCTACGAGCAGTACTTC
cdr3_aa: CASSTRGGRSYEQYF

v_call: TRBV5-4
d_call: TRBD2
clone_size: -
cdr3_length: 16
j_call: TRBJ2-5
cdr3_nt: TGTGCCAGCAGCTTAGGACTAGCGGGGGCGATGAAGACCCAGTACTTC
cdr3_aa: CASSLGLAGAMKTQYF

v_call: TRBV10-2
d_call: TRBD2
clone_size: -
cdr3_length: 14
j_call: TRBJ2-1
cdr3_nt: TGCGCCAGCGGGGCTAGCGGGGGTAAGAGTGAGCAGTTCTTC
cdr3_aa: CASGASGGKSEQFF

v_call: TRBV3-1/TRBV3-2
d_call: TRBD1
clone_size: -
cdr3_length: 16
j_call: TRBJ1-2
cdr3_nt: TGTGCCAGCAGCCAAGCCCACAGGGGGGGGAACTATGGCTACACCTTC
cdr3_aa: CASSQAHRGGNYGYTF

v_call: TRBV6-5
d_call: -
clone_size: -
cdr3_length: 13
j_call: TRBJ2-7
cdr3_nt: TGTGCCAGCAGTTACAGGAGCTCCTACGAGCAGTACTTC
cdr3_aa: CASSYRSSYEQYF

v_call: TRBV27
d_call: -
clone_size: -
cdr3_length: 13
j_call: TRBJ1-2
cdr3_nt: TGTGCCAGCAGTTCGTATTCGTTCTATGGCTACACCTTC
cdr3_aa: CASSSYSFYGYTF

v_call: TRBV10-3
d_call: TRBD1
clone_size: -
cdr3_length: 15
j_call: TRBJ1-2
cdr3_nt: TGTGCCATCAGTGAGGTGGACACAGGGGGAAAAAGCTACACCTTC
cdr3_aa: CAISEVDTGGKSYTF

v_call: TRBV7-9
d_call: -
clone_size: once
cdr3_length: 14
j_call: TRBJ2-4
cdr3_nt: TGTGCCAGCAGCGTAGACGGGGATGTAAACATTCAGTACTTC
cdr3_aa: CASSVDGDVNIQYF

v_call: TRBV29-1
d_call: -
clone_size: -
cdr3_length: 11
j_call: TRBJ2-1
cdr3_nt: TGCAGCGTTGGACAGAGGAGTTGGCAGTTCTTC
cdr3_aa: CSVGQRSWQFF